Sequencing of this T cell receptor beta chain was carried out in a study of T cell responses to AZD1222 COVID-19 vaccine. Losses at the gene ends were 6 bases for V and 4 bases for J; bases not matched to a gene: 5. CDR1 and CDR2 (germline): MDHEN, SYDVKM. This CDR3 has 13 residues. A remark on this clone: Antigen: not known.

Data came from immunoSEQ multiplex PCR; TCRdb stores just in-frame clones and leaves some out. The repertoire consists of 130,000 or so clones, with approximately 93% occurring once and the leading ten covering more than 0.8%. Findings of the study overall: Receipt of two AZD1222 doses was followed by a rise in Spike-specific TCR breadth and depth. Repertoires were obtained only post-peak T cell response. Most donors were white British and more were female, and clonal diversity was possibly underestimated. Unmutated variant regions are reportedly the target of nearly half of TCRs that are spike-specific.

The sequences come from peripheral blood, collected on day 0 of MenACWY control vaccination. The source of this sequence is an adult in good health. This sequence joins TRBV28 and TRBJ2-7, with TRBD1 matching 8 bases. The CDR3 here is CASRETGAYEQYF. CDR3 coding DNA: TGTGCCAGCAGAGAGACAGGGGCGTACGAGCAGTACTTC.